This TCR beta chain was profiled in a study of T cells in Graves' hyperthyroidism and ophthalmopathy. Study findings and constraints: Blood also contained most expanded thyroid clonotypes above 0.001.

This clonotype occurred many times. The antigen remains unidentified. Authors of the study amplified TCR beta CDR3 regions from RNA transcripts. Using the HTBI primer set, a first-round RT-PCR was run on the TCR CDR3. Each CDR3 protein is one row after TCRdb ran MiXCR on the multiplex PCR reads. Among 500,000 to 650,000 distinct CDR3 sequences listed, around 13% were seen once. Graves' hyperthyroidism was deemed stable given no ophthalmopathy progression within 18 months. Sequencing input: blood. The TCR comes from a woman aged 40 to 50 with Graves' hyperthyroidism.

DNA for the CDR3: TGTGCCAGCAGCTACGGGACTAGTACAGGCGAGCAGTACTTC. As protein: CASSYGTSTGEQYF. The chain uses TRBV12-3 or TRBV12-4 and TRBJ2-7, with TRBD2 matching 8 bases. V shed 6 bases, J shed 6 bases, and the junction held 10 bases outside the gene matches. The length of the CDR3 is 14 residues.